Below are 12 T cell receptor beta chains sequenced from a single sample in a study of a mutant IDH1 vaccine in newly diagnosed glioma. Profiled with immunoSEQ multiplex PCR; TCRdb holds only in-frame clones, not every one. Here the sample spans 55,000 to 65,000 clones, approximately 71% being singletons. Their specific antigens are unknown. Stated time point: week 47, end of study. Each vaccine dose was 300 ug of mutant IDH1 20-mer peptide, with topical imiquimod. The source was PBMCs, collected from a glioma patient whose treatment included an IDH1 peptide vaccine. These receptors all come from a man between 50 and 59 years old with glioma.

Details on this clone: One end of the junction varies from germline; a read error may be responsible. The chain couples TRBV19 to TRBJ2-5, with D maybe TRBD1 (7 bases). The CDR3 runs to 13 residues. CDR1 and CDR2 (germline): LNHDA, SQIVND (reference sequence). The CDR3 DNA follows: TGTGCCAGTAGTGCGGGACAGCAAGGGACCCAGTACTTC. Amino acid sequence: CASSAGQQGTQYF. The complete variable domain, with remaining parts taken from reference TRBV19 and TRBJ2-5, reads DGGITQSPKYLFRKEGQNVTLSCEQNLNHDAMYWYRQDPGQGLRLIYYSQIVNDFQKGDIAEGYSVSREKKESFPLTVTSAQKNPTAFYLCASSAGQQGTQYFGPGTRLLVL.

The CDR3 sequence: CASSPPGQALYEQYF. The CDR3 DNA reads TGTGCCAGCTCGCCTCCGGGACAGGCACTCTACGAGCAGTACTTC. The rearrangement links TRBV18 to TRBJ2-7; 8 bases line up with TRBD1. V shed 6 bases and J 3 bases; nucleotides not matched to a gene: 10. Germline lookup yields CDR1 KGHSH and CDR2 LQKENI. The CDR3 loop spans 15 amino acids.

This chain uses TRBV7-2 with TRBJ2-3; tentative D call: TRBD2 (5 bases). V was pared by 2 bases and J by 6 bases, with 6 bases between. Germline values: CDR1 SGHTA, CDR2 FQGNSA. The CDR3 has 12 amino acids. In DNA, the CDR3 is TGTGCCAGCAGCTTATCGGGGGATACGCAGTATTTT. Amino acid sequence: CASSLSGDTQYF. Together with reference TRBV7-2 and TRBJ2-3, the CDR3 gives the full variable domain: GAGVSQSPSNKVTEKGKDVELRCDPISGHTALYWYRQSLGQGLEFLIYFQGNSAPDKSGLPSDRFSAERTGGSVSTLTIQRTQQEDSAVYLCASSLSGDTQYFGPGTRLTVL.

The V call is TRBV10-2, the J call TRBJ1-6; the match to TRBD1 covers 7 bases. V lost 2 bases, J lost 10 bases, and 5 bases stayed unmatched. The germline CDR1 and CDR2 sequences are WSHSY and SAAADI. CDR3 length: 14 amino acids. The CDR3 DNA reads TGCGCCAGCAGTGAGGGGGACAGCAGATCACCCCTCCACTTT. This encodes CASSEGDSRSPLHF.

This sequence joins TRBV29-1 and TRBJ1-4; no definite D call. With 7 bases removed from V and 8 bases from J, the gap between germline ends came to 11 bases. This CDR3 region has 11 residues. Germline V lookup: CDR1 SQVTM, CDR2 ANQGSEA. CDR3 DNA: TGCAGCGCCGGAAGGGCCGAAAAACTGTTTTTT. Translating gives CSAGRAEKLFF.

The CDR3 here is CASSSSGTEVAKLFF. In nucleotides, the CDR3 is TGTGCCAGCAGCTCTTCCGGGACGGAGGTTGCGAAACTGTTTTTT. The chain links TRBV27 to TRBJ1-4; perhaps TRBD1 as D (5 bases). V was cut by 6 bases and J by 11 bases, with 22 bases left in between. There are 15 residues in the CDR3. Germline CDR1 MNHEY, CDR2 SMNVEV (reference sequence).

There are a few counts of this clone. The rearrangement joins TRBV10-1 to TRBJ1-2; D is unresolved. The CDR3 runs to 12 residues. V was cut by 0 bases and J by 9 bases, with 8 bases left in between. The germline CDR1 and CDR2 sequences are WNHNN and SYGVQD (reference sequence). CDR3: CASSESGGSYTF. Here the CDR3 DNA reads TGCGCCAGCAGTGAGTCCGGCGGTAGCTACACCTTC.

This chain links TRBV30 with TRBJ1-3; weak D call: TRBD1 (5 bases). The CDR3 is made up of 12 amino acids. Germline CDR1 is GTSNPN and CDR2 is SVGIG (reference sequence). V lost 5 bases to trimming and J lost 0 bases, with 5 bases between them. Here the CDR3 reads CAWGASGNTIYF. For the CDR3, the DNA is TGTGCCTGGGGGGCCTCTGGAAACACCATATATTTT.

The chain combines TRBV9 with TRBJ2-1, with 7 bases identical to TRBD1. The V segment lost 3 bases and the J segment 7 bases; nucleotides outside the gene matches: 7. The CDR3 spans 14 residues. Germline V gives CDR1 SGDLS, CDR2 YYNGEE. CDR3 in DNA: TGTGCCAGCAGCGGTTCGGGACAGTCTAATGAGCAGTTCTTC. It yields the protein CASSGSGQSNEQFF.

The gene calls are TRBV5-4 and TRBJ2-2, with D possibly TRBD1 on 6 matching bases. Germline V gene data show CDR1 as SGHNT and CDR2 as YYREEE (reference sequence). The V gene lost 6 bases and the J gene lost 1 base, with 13 bases spanning the gap. This CDR3 contains 15 residues. CDR3 DNA sequence: TGTGCCAGCACCCTAGGGACACTGAACACCGGGGAGCTGTTTTTT. Protein sequence: CASTLGTLNTGELFF.

To note about this clone: A much larger clone differs from this one at a single base, so this may be a read error. This chain connects TRBV13 to TRBJ1-1; D remains ambiguous. Trimming left V 0 bases short and J 0 bases short, with 5 bases between. Germline V lookup: CDR1 PRHDT, CDR2 FYEKMQ (reference sequence). This CDR3 is built from 14 residues. Here the CDR3 DNA reads TGTGCCAGCAGCTTAGGACAAATGAACACTGAAGCTTTCTTT. Translation: CASSLGQMNTEAFF.

V usage is TRBV5-1 and J usage is TRBJ1-1; D may be TRBD1 (6 bases). Germline CDR1 and CDR2: SGHRS and YFSETQ. V lost 0 bases and J 11 bases, leaving 11 bases between the germline ends. The CDR3 is 12 amino acids. Written as DNA, the CDR3 is TGCGCCAGCAGCTTGGATGGACAGTCGGCTTTCTTT. This translates into CASSLDGQSAFF.